These T cell receptor beta chains were read from a single sample in a study of siplizumab effects on memory and regulatory T cells. Sequencing was performed with immunoSEQ multiplex PCR; in TCRdb, only in-frame clones are kept and a portion is missing. The data contain more than 95,000 clones, approximately 93% of them singletons. The sequencing input was Tregs sorted from blood. Source of these receptors: a human donor in good health. CDR3s include the opening cysteine and the closing phenylalanine or tryptophan. D genes are given only for firm matches. The size field is filled for only some rows; it gives once, few, many or a size class.

-	once	TRBJ2-6	TRBV30	15	TGTGCCTGGAGTATAACGATCTCTGGGGCCAACGTCCTGACTTTC	CAWSITISGANVLTF
-	-	TRBJ2-2	TRBV21-1	17	TGTGCCAGCAGCCTTCACTCCGGGACTAGCGGCACCGGGGAGCTGTTTTTT	CASSLHSGTSGTGELFF
-	-	TRBJ1-3	TRBV6-1	15	TGTGCCAGCAGTGAACAGGGTTGGTTAGGAAACACCATATATTTT	CASSEQGWLGNTIYF
-	-	TRBJ2-3	TRBV6-5	15	TGTGCCAGCAGTTACAAGGGACTCCTCACAGATACGCAGTATTTT	CASSYKGLLTDTQYF
-	-	TRBJ1-4	TRBV6-5	10	TGTGCCAGCAGAATGGGAAAACTGTTTTTT	CASRMGKLFF
-	-	TRBJ1-1	TRBV5-5	13	TGTGCCAGCAGCTTGAACGCGAACACTGAAGCTTTCTTT	CASSLNANTEAFF
-	-	TRBJ2-7	TRBV9	15	TGTGCCAGCAGCGTAGCCCCTGCGAGGGAGTACGAGCAGTACTTC	CASSVAPAREYEQYF
-	-	TRBJ1-1	TRBV18	14	TGTGCCAGCTCACCTAATAGAGGGAACACTGAAGCTTTCTTT	CASSPNRGNTEAFF
-	-	TRBJ1-4	TRBV18	16	TGTGCCAGCTCACCACTGAGACAGGTCTACAATGAAAAACTGTTTTTT	CASSPLRQVYNEKLFF
-	-	TRBJ1-1	TRBV10-3	14	TGTGCCATCAGTGTTACGGATATGAACACTGAAGCTTTCTTT	CAISVTDMNTEAFF
TRBD1	-	TRBJ1-2	TRBV6-1	15	TGTGCCAGCAGCCCCCGGGACAGGGGGGTCTATGGCTACACCTTC	CASSPRDRGVYGYTF
-	-	TRBJ1-2	TRBV7-9	14	TGTGCCAGCAGCTTAGTTGGGCATAACTATGGCTACACCTTC	CASSLVGHNYGYTF
-	once	TRBJ1-1	TRBV19	16	TGTGCCAGTAGTACTAAAAAGGGACACTCTTACGGCGGGGCTTTCTTT	CASSTKKGHSYGGAFF
TRBD1	-	TRBJ2-3	TRBV10-3	16	TGTGCCATCAGTGACGTCTCGGGACAGCTCACAGATACGCAGTATTTT	CAISDVSGQLTDTQYF
TRBD2	-	TRBJ2-1	TRBV5-1	14	TGCGCCAGCACCTCCTGGCGGGGAGGGAATGAGCAGTTCTTC	CASTSWRGGNEQFF
-	once	TRBJ1-4	TRBV18	13	TGTGCCAGCTCCGGATCAACTAATGAAAAACTGTTTTTT	CASSGSTNEKLFF
TRBD1	-	TRBJ2-7	TRBV6-1	15	TGTGCCAGCAGTGGAGGGACAGGTAGGACCTACGAGCAGTACTTC	CASSGGTGRTYEQYF
-	-	TRBJ2-1	TRBV7-9	17	TGTGCCAGCAGCCTTCTTAAGCCGGGACCCCCGGGCAATGAGCAGTTCTTC	CASSLLKPGPPGNEQFF
TRBD1	-	TRBJ2-7	TRBV18	13	TGTGCCAGCTCACTCGGACAGGGACGCGAGCAGTACTTC	CASSLGQGREQYF
-	-	TRBJ2-3	TRBV2	12	TGTGCCAGTGGTTGGGTCCCAGATACGCAGTATTTT	CASGWVPDTQYF
-	-	TRBJ1-2	TRBV2	15	TGTGCCAGCAGTCGTGTTTTGAGTGTGGGCTATGGCTACACCTTC	CASSRVLSVGYGYTF
-	-	TRBJ2-7	TRBV7-2	13	TGTGCCAGCAGCTTCGGCAACTACTACGAGCAGTACTTC	CASSFGNYYEQYF
TRBD2	-	TRBJ2-3	TRBV6-1	15	TGTGCCAGCACCTCGGCGGCTAGCGGGAAAGATACGCAGTATTTT	CASTSAASGKDTQYF
-	once	TRBJ1-6	TRBV10-3	13	TGTGCCATCAGTGACACCTCCTATTCACCCCTCCACTTT	CAISDTSYSPLHF
-	-	TRBJ1-1	TRBV7-8	14	TGTGCCAGCAGCCCTTTGGGGGGGGACACTGAAGCTTTCTTT	CASSPLGGDTEAFF
-	-	TRBJ2-3	TRBV5-4	15	TGTGCCAGCAGCGGGGGGGGGCGCCCCACAGATACGCAGTATTTT	CASSGGGRPTDTQYF
-	-	TRBJ1-3	TRBV9	15	TGTGCCAGCAGCGTAGCTTGGGGTTCTGGAAACACCATATATTTT	CASSVAWGSGNTIYF
TRBD2	-	TRBJ2-7	TRBV18	14	TGTGCCAGCTCACCCGTTAGCGGGAGGTACGAGCAGTACTTC	CASSPVSGRYEQYF
-	-	TRBJ2-2	TRBV4-1	19	TGCGCCAGCAGCCAAGAGGGGGCCGGGACGTCCGCGAACACCGGGGAGCTGTTTTTT	CASSQEGAGTSANTGELFF
-	-	TRBJ2-7	TRBV29-1	11	TGCAGCGTTGAGAGGGGTTGGGAGCAGTACTTC	CSVERGWEQYF
-	-	TRBJ1-5	TRBV6-5	14	TGTGCCAGCAGTAGCCTCGGGGGGAATCAGCCCCAGCATTTT	CASSSLGGNQPQHF
TRBD2	-	TRBJ2-2	TRBV27	13	TGTGCCAGCAGCCAGCGGGGCGCCGGGGAGCTGTTTTTT	CASSQRGAGELFF
-	-	TRBJ2-6	TRBV19	16	TGTGCCAGTAGTACCTGGACAGACTCTGGGGCCAACGTCCTGACTTTC	CASSTWTDSGANVLTF
TRBD1	-	TRBJ2-5	TRBV5-1	14	TGCGCCAGCAGCCCGACAGGGTTATTGGAGACCCAGTACTTC	CASSPTGLLETQYF
-	-	TRBJ2-1	TRBV5-4	15	TGTGCCAGCAGCTCGGGGTTAGGGGGGCTCGATGAGCAGTTCTTC	CASSSGLGGLDEQFF
-	-	TRBJ1-1	TRBV5-6	17	TGTGCCAGCAGCTTGGGTAGGCTTTTACTCACGAACACTGAAGCTTTCTTT	CASSLGRLLLTNTEAFF
-	-	TRBJ2-3	TRBV11-3	16	TGTGCCAGCAGCTCTGAGGGGGGCAACCCCACAGATACGCAGTATTTT	CASSSEGGNPTDTQYF
-	-	TRBJ1-2	TRBV5-1	11	TGCGCCAGCAGCTACGGGGTTGGCTACACCTTC	CASSYGVGYTF
-	once	TRBJ2-7	TRBV10-3	12	TGTGCCACACAAAAAACAGACGGCGAGCAGTACTTC	CATQKTDGEQYF
-	-	TRBJ1-5	TRBV6-1	15	TGTGCCAGCAGTGTGACTACAGTATCCCATCAGCCCCAGCATTTT	CASSVTTVSHQPQHF
TRBD1	-	TRBJ1-5	TRBV6-1	15	TGTGCCAGCAACCCGGGACAGAGGGCACCGCAGCCCCAGCATTTT	CASNPGQRAPQPQHF
-	once	TRBJ2-2	TRBV5-1	13	TGCGCCAGCAGCGACATGAACACCGGGGAGCTGTTTTTT	CASSDMNTGELFF
-	-	TRBJ1-2	TRBV5-4	13	TGTGCCAGCAGCTTAAAGGGAGTGGGTGGCTACACCTTC	CASSLKGVGGYTF
-	-	TRBJ1-1	TRBV18	12	TGTGCCAGCTCATCGGGCGGGGCTCGAGCTTTCTTT	CASSSGGARAFF
TRBD1	-	TRBJ2-3	TRBV4-1	16	TGCGCCAGCAGCCAAGACAGGGGGCTACGCACAGATACGCAGTATTTT	CASSQDRGLRTDTQYF
TRBD2	-	TRBJ2-1	TRBV7-3	18	TGTGCCAGCAGCTCCCCTAACGGGCGGGGGGCTGGGGTGTATGAGCAGTTCTTC	CASSSPNGRGAGVYEQFF
TRBD1	-	TRBJ1-2	TRBV7-8	15	TGTGCCAGCAGCTTAGTTCTCAGGGGGGAAGGGGGCTACACCTTC	CASSLVLRGEGGYTF
-	-	TRBJ1-2	TRBV6-6	13	TGTGCCAGTATGCTGGGGGGGAACTATGGCTACACCTTC	CASMLGGNYGYTF
-	-	TRBJ1-3	TRBV5-6	15	TGTGCCAGCAGCCCAACATGGGGGGCTGGAAACACCATATATTTT	CASSPTWGAGNTIYF
TRBD1	-	TRBJ2-7	TRBV15	15	TGTGCCACCAGCAGACTAGGGACAGGGGCCTACGAGCAGTACTTC	CATSRLGTGAYEQYF
TRBD1	-	TRBJ2-7	TRBV18	13	TGTGCCAGCTCACCCGGACAGGTTCGAGGGCAGTACTTC	CASSPGQVRGQYF
-	-	TRBJ2-7	TRBV2	14	TGTGCCAGCAGTGTGAGTAGGTCGGCCTACGAGCAGTACTTC	CASSVSRSAYEQYF
-	-	TRBJ1-6	TRBV2	14	TGTGCCAGCACCCGAAGCCCCAGAAATTCACCCCTCCACTTT	CASTRSPRNSPLHF
-	-	TRBJ2-6	TRBV4-3	15	TGCGCCAGCAGCCAGGTTCTCTCTGGGGCCAACGTCCTGACTTTC	CASSQVLSGANVLTF
-	once	TRBJ1-1	TRBV29-1	14	TGCAGCGTTGAAGTGGACAGCCTGAACACTGAAGCTTTCTTT	CSVEVDSLNTEAFF
TRBD1	once	TRBJ1-2	TRBV28	14	TGTGCCAGCAGTTTCCTAGGACAGGGTCTTGGCTACACCTTC	CASSFLGQGLGYTF
-	-	TRBJ2-7	TRBV5-1	15	TGCGCCAGCAGCACCAATACTATTACCCCCTACGAGCAGTACTTC	CASSTNTITPYEQYF
TRBD2	-	TRBJ2-5	TRBV6-5	14	TGTGCCAGCAGGAGCGGGGGGTACCAAGAGACCCAGTACTTC	CASRSGGYQETQYF